This TCR beta chain derives from a study of cytomegalovirus exposure and HLA in healthy donors. Findings and limits, study-wide: The classifier reportedly diagnosed cytomegalovirus status with high sensitivity and specificity.

The CDR3 is 14 residues long. V lost 3 bases to trimming and J lost 0 bases, with 9 bases between them. CDR1 and CDR2 from the germline V gene are SGHRS and YFSETQ. 60 Vbeta and 13 Jbeta primers were used in PCR. Using immunoSEQ multiplex PCR, the repertoire was profiled, and TCRdb retains in-frame clones only, with some absent. Of about 160,000 clones detected, roughly 79% appear once; the ten largest clones hold under 15%. A remark on this clone: The antigen is undetermined.

The chain has TRBV5-1 and TRBJ1-1, with D possibly being TRBD1 (5 bases). The source is a woman aged 45-59 years in good health and CMV-seronegative. The sample consisted of PBMCs. The DNA of the CDR3 is TGCGCCAGCAGCTACGGGGGGATGAACACTGAAGCTTTCTTT. Its translation: CASSYGGMNTEAFF.